Below are 23 T cell receptor beta chains sequenced from a single sample in a study of T cell repertoires in cytomegalovirus infection. TCRdb recomputed calls from the reads with MiXCR, one row per CDR3 protein. Of about 470,000 distinct CDR3 sequences in the sample, about 42% are singletons; the top ten hold around two fifths. Their antigens remain unidentified. The sample here was cultured PBMCs, taken from culture after CMV antigen stimulation. These receptors all stem from a human donor in good health (CMV status not recorded). Some clones in this sample may be carry-over from other donors' samples.

This sequence joins TRBV20-1 and TRBJ1-4, with a possible D match to TRBD1 (5 bases). The CDR3 is 14 amino acids. Trimming took 2 bases from V and 8 from J, leaving 15 bases between them. CDR1 and CDR2 (germline): DFQATT, SNEGSKA (reference sequence). This CDR3 is CSARTAGSGEKLFF. CDR3 nucleotide sequence: TGCAGTGCTAGAACCGCAGGGTCTGGGGAAAAACTGTTTTTT.

This clonotype was counted a few times. The gene calls are TRBV4-3 and TRBJ2-5; the D call may be TRBD1 or TRBD2 (5 bases each). V lost 1 base and J lost 0, with 12 bases in between. The CDR3 is made up of 16 amino acids. CDR1 is LGHNA and CDR2 is YSLEER in the germline V gene. CDR3 nucleotides: TGCGCCAGCAGCCAAGGGGTCTGGGGGTACCAAGAGACCCAGTACTTC. It specifies CASSQGVWGYQETQYF.

The V and J genes are TRBV6-8 and TRBJ1-3; D is ambiguous. CDR3 length equals 13 residues. Germline CDR1 reads MNHGY; CDR2 reads SAAAGT. V was cut by 6 bases and J by 1 base, with 7 bases left in between. The CDR3 DNA reads as TGTGCCAGCAGCCCAGAATCTGGAAACACCATATATTTT. Its translation: CASSPESGNTIYF.

This clonotype occurred a few times. This sequence joins TRBV7-6 and TRBJ2-5, with D perhaps TRBD1 (6 bases). This CDR3 contains 15 residues. V was cut by 1 base and J by 2 bases, with 11 bases left in between. Germline V gene data show CDR1 as SGHVS and CDR2 as FNYEAQ. The CDR3 nucleotides read TGTGCCAGCAGCTTAGGTCCAGGGACACAAGAGACCCAGTACTTC. Residues: CASSLGPGTQETQYF. The complete variable domain, with remaining parts taken from reference TRBV7-6 and TRBJ2-5, reads GAGVSQSPRYKVTKRGQDVALRCDPISGHVSLYWYRQALGQGPEFLTYFNYEAQQDKSGLPNDRFSAERPEGSISTLTIQRTEQRDSAMYRCASSLGPGTQETQYFGPGTRLLVL.

V gene TRBV3-1 combines with J gene TRBJ2-7, with D tentatively TRBD1 or TRBD2 (5 bases each). Deletions cut 6 bases from V and 6 bases from J, with 21 bases between. CDR1 LGHDT and CDR2 YNNKEL come from the germline V gene (reference sequence). This CDR3 has 15 residues. The CDR3 DNA reads TGTGCCAGCAGTCTTAGCTGGGGGATTCTCGGCGAGCAGTACTTC. Translating gives CASSLSWGILGEQYF.

Only a few counts were recorded for this clonotype. This chain joins TRBV7-9 and TRBJ1-5; possible D gene TRBD1, 5 bases. Trimming took 7 bases from V and 4 from J, leaving 11 bases between them. Germline assignment: CDR1 SEHNR and CDR2 FQNEAQ (reference sequence). This CDR3 is 13 amino acids long. The chain's CDR3 is CASTLGANQPQHF. CDR3 coding DNA: TGTGCCAGCACCCTAGGGGCAAATCAGCCCCAGCATTTT.

The chain combines TRBV6-1 with TRBJ2-7; D is ambiguous. V was pared by 8 bases and J by 3 bases, with 8 bases between. The CDR3 has 11 residues. The germline V gene has CDR1 MNHNS and CDR2 SASEGT. DNA of the CDR3: TGTGCCAGCCAGGAGTACTACGAGCAGTACTTC. Residues: CASQEYYEQYF.

The V call is TRBV11-1, the J call TRBJ2-3; D is uncertain. Germline loops: CDR1 SGHAT, CDR2 FQDESV (reference sequence). The CDR3 length is 13 residues. V was cut by 8 bases and J by 8 bases, with 17 bases left in between. CDR3 sequence reads: CASGLGIGGTQYF. CDR3 coding DNA: TGTGCCAGCGGGCTAGGAATTGGCGGTACGCAGTATTTT.

J is TRBJ2-3 and V is TRBV7-6; D is perhaps TRBD1 (6 bases). Trimming removed 3 bases from V and 4 bases from J, with 8 bases in between. CDR1 and CDR2 (germline): SGHVS, FNYEAQ. The CDR3 is made up of 13 amino acids. The CDR3 loop is CASSFRGPDTQYF. CDR3 DNA: TGTGCCAGCAGCTTCAGGGGCCCAGATACGCAGTATTTT.

The V gene is TRBV20-1, the J gene TRBJ2-5; D ambiguous. Per germline, CDR1 DFQATT and CDR2 SNEGSKA (reference sequence). V was shortened by 0 bases and J by 5 bases, with 13 bases between the two germline ends. CDR3 size: 14 residues. The CDR3 spells CSARDDPDRETQYF. The CDR3 coding sequence is TGCAGTGCTAGAGATGACCCCGATAGGGAGACCCAGTACTTC.

This sequence joins TRBV4-1 and TRBJ2-6; D unresolved. CDR3 length: 17 amino acids. Germline loops: CDR1 MGHRA, CDR2 YSYEKL. V was pared by 2 bases and J by 3 bases, with 14 bases between. The CDR3 DNA follows: TGCGCCAGCAGCCAAAGCCCCCAGGCGTATGGGGCCAACGTCCTGACTTTC. It specifies CASSQSPQAYGANVLTF.

This clonotype was observed a handful of times. V and J are TRBV7-8 and TRBJ2-1; 13 bases fit TRBD2. CDR3 size: 16 residues. The germline V gene encodes CDR1 SGHVS and CDR2 FQNEAQ. V was pared by 1 base and J by 7 bases, with 4 bases of the junction left unmatched. CDR3 region: CASSLGGTSGKNEQFF. The DNA for the CDR3 is TGTGCCAGCAGCTTAGGAGGGACTAGCGGGAAGAATGAGCAGTTCTTC.

This clonotype appeared a few times. The V call is TRBV7-8, the J call TRBJ1-4; no definite D call. The CDR3 has 14 amino acids. Germline V gene lookup returns CDR1 SGHVS and CDR2 FQNEAQ. V dropped 4 bases and J dropped 6 bases, with 12 bases sitting between them. CDR3 DNA sequence: TGTGCCAGCAGCTCCGGGCCAACCTATGAAAAACTGTTTTTT. Its protein is CASSSGPTYEKLFF.

The sample holds a few counts of this clonotype. V usage is TRBV19 and J usage is TRBJ1-6; 10 nucleotides match TRBD1. The V and J ends lost 10 bases and 9 bases, in that order; junction bases with no gene match: 3. Germline V lookup: CDR1 LNHDA, CDR2 SQIVND (reference sequence). The CDR3 has 12 residues. The CDR3 nucleotides read TGTGCCACCAGGGACAGGGGTTCACCCCTCCACTTT. Its protein product is CATRDRGSPLHF.

This chain uses TRBV27 with TRBJ1-5; D gene uncertain. Deletions cut 3 bases from V and 7 bases from J, with 22 bases between. CDR1 MNHEY and CDR2 SMNVEV come from the germline V gene (reference sequence). The CDR3 sequence is 17 residues long. CDR3 sequence: CASSLKAAGRSGQPQHF. In nucleotides, the CDR3 is TGTGCCAGCAGTTTGAAGGCGGCGGGGAGGTCGGGGCAGCCCCAGCATTTT.

This clonotype was counted only a few times. The rearrangement joins TRBV6-1 to TRBJ1-5; D gene ambiguous. V shed 5 bases and J shed 10 bases, with 18 bases lying between them. This CDR3 has 14 residues. Looked up from germline, CDR1 is MNHNS and CDR2 is SASEGT. The CDR3 DNA follows: TGTGCCAGCAGTAACCTTCCGAATTTGACACCCCAGCATTTT. Translation gives CASSNLPNLTPQHF.

This clonotype has a handful of counts. The chain joins TRBV6-2 or TRBV6-3 to TRBJ2-1, with 12 bases that match TRBD2. This CDR3 is built from 17 residues. V gave up 7 bases and J gave up 9 bases; unmatched junction bases: 16. Germline lookup yields CDR1 MNHEY and CDR2 SVGEGT. CDR3 sequence reads: CASIPLGGLAGGLEQFF. As DNA, the CDR3 is TGTGCCAGCATCCCGTTAGGGGGTCTAGCGGGAGGGCTTGAGCAGTTCTTC.

The V and J genes are TRBV3-1 and TRBJ2-7; D uncertain. This CDR3 contains 14 residues. V was cut by 0 bases and J by 3 bases, with 9 bases left in between. Germline V gives CDR1 LGHDT, CDR2 YNNKEL (reference sequence). CDR3 sequence: CASSQDLVLYEQYF. DNA of the CDR3: TGTGCCAGCAGCCAAGATCTTGTCCTCTACGAGCAGTACTTC.

The DNA for the CDR3 is TGCGCCAGCAGCCAAGAAAGGACTGCCTCTTATGGCTACACCTTC. Translation gives CASSQERTASYGYTF. The chain combines TRBV4-1 with TRBJ1-2; D gene ambiguous. CDR3 length equals 15 residues. In germline, CDR1 is MGHRA, CDR2 YSYEKL. Trimming removed 0 bases at V and 5 bases at J, with 13 bases between.

The chain recombines TRBV12-3 or TRBV12-4 with TRBJ2-3, with TRBD2 matching over 9 bases. V lost 3 bases and J lost 4; bases outside the gene matches: 8. The CDR3 contains 16 residues. CDR3 region: CASSFAGGLEADTQYF. The CDR3 bases are TGTGCCAGCAGTTTCGCGGGGGGGCTGGAGGCAGATACGCAGTATTTT.

This chain connects TRBV20-1 to TRBJ2-3; no clear D. Germline values: CDR1 DFQATT, CDR2 SNEGSKA (reference sequence). V lost 7 bases and J lost 5, with 22 bases in between. CDR3 length: 15 residues. DNA for the CDR3: TGCAGTGTCCTTGACGGGCAGCCGGCCGAAGATACGCAGTATTTT. It translates to CSVLDGQPAEDTQYF.

The chain recombines TRBV5-1 with TRBJ2-3, with 12 nucleotides matching TRBD2. This CDR3 is built from 13 residues. V lost 9 bases and J lost 5; bases outside the gene matches: 4. Germline V lookup: CDR1 SGHRS, CDR2 YFSETQ. In DNA form, the CDR3 reads TGCGCCACCTCGACTAGCGGGGGAGATACGCAGTATTTT. This gives the protein CATSTSGGDTQYF.

This clonotype appeared a few times. V and J are TRBV7-2 and TRBJ2-1, with D tentatively TRBD2 (6 bases). Trimming took off 5 bases at V and 8 bases at J, with 16 bases between the two ends. Germline CDR1 SGHTA, CDR2 FQGNSA. The CDR3 is made up of 14 amino acids. The CDR3 bases are TGTGCCAGCAGCCCCGAACGGAGGGGCCATGAGCAGTTCTTC. Amino acid sequence: CASSPERRGHEQFF.